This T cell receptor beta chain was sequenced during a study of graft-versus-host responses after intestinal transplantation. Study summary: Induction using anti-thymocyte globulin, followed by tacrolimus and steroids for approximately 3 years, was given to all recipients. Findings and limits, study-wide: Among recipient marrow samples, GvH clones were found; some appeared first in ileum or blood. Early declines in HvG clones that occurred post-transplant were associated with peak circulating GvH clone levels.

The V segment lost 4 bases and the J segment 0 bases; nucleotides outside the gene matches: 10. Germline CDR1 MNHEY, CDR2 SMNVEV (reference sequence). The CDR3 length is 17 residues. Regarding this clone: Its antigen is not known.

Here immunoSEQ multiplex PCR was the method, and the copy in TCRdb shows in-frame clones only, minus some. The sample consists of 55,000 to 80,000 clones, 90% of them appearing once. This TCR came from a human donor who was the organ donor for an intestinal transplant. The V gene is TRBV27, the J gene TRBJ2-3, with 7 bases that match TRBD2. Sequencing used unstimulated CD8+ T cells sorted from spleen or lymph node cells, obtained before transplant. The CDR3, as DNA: TGTGCCAGCAGTTCGCGGGAGAGGGAGTTAAGCACAGATACGCAGTATTTT. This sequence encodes CASSSRERELSTDTQYF.